This T cell receptor beta chain originates from a study of spatial heterogeneity in lung cancer (dated by TCRdb to between 2017 and 2020). Some background on the complete study: Beta-chain transcripts were consistently detected in greater numbers than alpha-chain transcripts, which likely reflects a higher abundance of beta-chain transcripts. In tumor regions, TCR transcript counts showed a strong correlation with a T cell transcriptional module score from matched bulk RNA-seq. In the raw uncorrected reads, each unique combination of TCR and UMI appeared on average more than ten times. The study quantitatively compared TCR alpha and beta repertoires across multiple tumor regions, matched nontumor lung and blood in non-small cell lung cancer. Nonsynonymous mutation counts, determined by whole-exome sequencing of tumor tissue, were related to features of the TCR repertoire. Both alpha and beta chains were TCR-sequenced in samples taken at surgery, namely 220 tumor regions, around 64 matched nontumor lung samples and just over 55 PBMC samples. Overall study results and their limits: A correlation was observed between the number of expanded intratumoral alpha and beta TCRs and the tumor nonsynonymous mutation count. Additional single-cell paired TCR alpha and beta sequencing was considered necessary to confirm, at a functional level, the hypothesis that regional TCRs recognize regional mutations. TCR-seq coverage of tumor T cells was estimated to be only approximately 7% for alpha chains and about 12% for beta chains. The count of ubiquitous expanded TCRs correlated with the count of ubiquitous nonsynonymous mutations, and the count of regional expanded TCRs correlated with the count of regional nonsynonymous mutations.

In this sample, this clonotype turned up many times. Its antigen remains undetermined. No much larger clone exists at a distance of one base, and base qualities are not known. Library prep was done by 5' RACE. The listed sequencing device is NextSeq 500. The TCR library protocol attached a unique molecular identifier to each TCR cDNA molecule to allow correction of PCR and sequencing errors. As for the authors' bioinformatics: Decombinator tools were used for TCR identification, UMI-based error correction and CDR3 extraction. Expanded TCRs were defined as those above a frequency of 2 per 1,000, corresponding to the top 1% of the tumor frequency distribution. Expanded tumor TCRs statistically deemed absent (corrected P<0.05) from at least one tumor region were classed as regional, and all other expanded tumor TCRs were classed as ubiquitous. Renyi diversity was computed with the R vegan package after each repertoire had been subsampled 100 times to 5,000 TCRs. CDR3 similarity networks were built from amino acid triplet string-kernel similarity, connecting CDR3s with pairwise similarity above 0.82. The raw public data were reprocessed by TCRdb itself: fastp quality trimming at Q25, MiXCR clonotype calling, in-frame beta chains only. Rows are unified per CDR3 protein, each entry keeping the most common DNA and genes. It is TCRdb's table, rather than the study itself, that gives the V and J calls and clone size. The sample contains fewer than 15,000 distinct CDR3 sequences, under 7% of them found a single time. 11% of the sample comes from the top ten.

The sample's time point label is to be understood as: sample taken at primary tumor resection. Samples were obtained from about 75 patients with early-stage, untreated non-small cell lung cancer from the lung TRACERx cohort. Whole RNA extracted from tumor and nontumor lung tissue, or from cryopreserved PBMC samples, was used for TCR sequencing without cell sorting. A patient was chosen for TCR sequencing only when enough RNA was available from at least two tumor regions. Tumor and adjacent nontumor lung specimens were reviewed by a lung pathologist before selection. The specimen was lung tumor tissue, collected at surgery. This clonotype was obtained from a female donor with early-stage non-small cell lung cancer.

The nucleotides read TGTGCCAGCAGCCAAGATCGGACAGGGGAAGGTGAAAAACTGTTTTTT. Translated, this is CASSQDRTGEGEKLFF. The rearranged segments are TRBV3-1 and TRBJ1-4; the junction holds 9 bases that match TRBD1. CDR1 and CDR2 (LGHDT, YNNKEL) derive from the germline V gene (reference sequence). From cysteine to phenylalanine, the CDR3 is 16 amino acids long. The DNA shown is the 48-base CDR3, in frame from base 1. V is trimmed back by 0 bases and J by 7 bases, and the junction contains 6 bases that no gene match accounts for.